A single T cell receptor (beta chain) is shown here with its context. The target antigen is unknown. The sample comes from a study of cytomegalovirus exposure and HLA in healthy donors. Study-wide background: One earlier analysis, a look at about 179 million T cells, found some 120 million unique TCR beta sequences. Findings and caveats of the study: Being indistinguishable, some V segments were excluded, TRBV6-2 and TRBV6-3 among them.

The V and J ends lost 1 base and 2 bases respectively, with 5 bases between them. Germline CDR1 reads SNHLY; CDR2 reads FYNNEI. CDR3 size: 13 residues. Use of 60 Vbeta and 13 Jbeta primers characterized the PCR. Clones were sequenced by immunoSEQ multiplex PCR, and TCRdb holds only the in-frame ones, with some missing. The sample lists around 130,000 clones; 84% were seen once. Sequenced material: PBMCs. The receptor's source is a woman between 18 and 29 years old in good health and CMV-seropositive. This sequence joins TRBV2 and TRBJ2-5, with D unresolved. This CDR3 reads CASSEVAQETQYF. The CDR3 coding sequence is TGTGCCAGCAGTGAAGTAGCACAAGAGACCCAGTACTTC.